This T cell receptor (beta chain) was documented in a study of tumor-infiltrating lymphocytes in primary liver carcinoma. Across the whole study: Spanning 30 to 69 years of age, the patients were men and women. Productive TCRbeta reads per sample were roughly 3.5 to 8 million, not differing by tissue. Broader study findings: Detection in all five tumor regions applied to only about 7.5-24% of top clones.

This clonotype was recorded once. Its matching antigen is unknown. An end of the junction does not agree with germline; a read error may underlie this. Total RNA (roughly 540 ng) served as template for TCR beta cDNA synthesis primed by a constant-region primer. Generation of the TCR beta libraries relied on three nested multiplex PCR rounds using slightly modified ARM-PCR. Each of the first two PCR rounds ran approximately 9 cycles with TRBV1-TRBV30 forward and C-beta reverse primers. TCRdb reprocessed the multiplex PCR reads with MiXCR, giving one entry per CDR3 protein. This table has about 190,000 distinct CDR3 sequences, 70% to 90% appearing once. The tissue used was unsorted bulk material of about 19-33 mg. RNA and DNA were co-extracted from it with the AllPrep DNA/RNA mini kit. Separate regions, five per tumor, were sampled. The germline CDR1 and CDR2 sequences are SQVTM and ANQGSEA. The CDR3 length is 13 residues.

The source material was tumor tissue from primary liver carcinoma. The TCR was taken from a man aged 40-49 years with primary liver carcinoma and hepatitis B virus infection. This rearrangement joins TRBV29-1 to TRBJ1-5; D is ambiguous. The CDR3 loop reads CSVVAQINQAQHF. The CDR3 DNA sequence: TGCAGCGTTGTCGCACAAATCAATCAGGCCCAGCATTTT.